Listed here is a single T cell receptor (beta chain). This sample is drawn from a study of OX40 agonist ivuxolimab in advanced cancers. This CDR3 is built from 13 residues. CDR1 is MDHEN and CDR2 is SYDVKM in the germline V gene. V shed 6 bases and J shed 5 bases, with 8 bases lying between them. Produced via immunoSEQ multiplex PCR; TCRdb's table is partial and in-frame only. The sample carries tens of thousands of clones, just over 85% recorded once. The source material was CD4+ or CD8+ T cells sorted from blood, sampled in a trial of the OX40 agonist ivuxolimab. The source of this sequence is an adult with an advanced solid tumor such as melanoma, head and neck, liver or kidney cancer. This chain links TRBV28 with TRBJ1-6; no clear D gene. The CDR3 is CASRGSDNSPLHF. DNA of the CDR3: TGTGCCAGCAGGGGATCTGATAATTCACCCCTCCACTTT.